The 26 T cell receptor beta chains given below trace back to one sample, sequenced in a study of TIL therapy for anti-PD-1-resistant metastatic lung cancer. Time point: pre-treatment sample, taken before nivolumab and TIL therapy. This was the immunoSEQ v3 assay. TCRdb's table, derived via immunoSEQ multiplex PCR, lists solely in-frame clones and lacks some. The repertoire includes tens of thousands of clones, around 86% of them detected once, and around 2.6% sits in the top ten. Material: blood, obtained at baseline. The receptor set was obtained from a person aged 25-85 years with non-small cell lung cancer.

The chain has TRBV10-2 and TRBJ2-2; 8 nucleotides line up with TRBD2. Germline V gene lookup returns CDR1 WSHSY and CDR2 SAAADI. The CDR3 covers 16 residues. Trimming cost V 5 bases and J 1 base; bases outside gene matches: 6. The DNA for the CDR3 is TGCGCCAGCAGTCCCTCCGCGGGAGGGAACACCGGGGAGCTGTTTTTT. This sequence encodes CASSPSAGGNTGELFF.

This chain joins TRBV19 and TRBJ1-2; no definite D call. Germline V lookup: CDR1 LNHDA, CDR2 SQIVND (reference sequence). The CDR3 sequence is 14 residues long. Trimming took off 3 bases at V and 2 bases at J, with 10 bases between the two ends. The CDR3 loop is CASSIGVQNYGYTF. CDR3 bases: TGTGCCAGTAGTATCGGGGTTCAGAACTATGGCTACACCTTC.

In this sample, this clone turned up once. The sample has other DNA sequences that encode this CDR3 too. The rearrangement joins TRBV6-5 to TRBJ1-2; TRBD1 aligns across 7 bases. Trimming cost V 2 bases and J 6 bases; bases outside gene matches: 0. The length of the CDR3 is 12 residues. Germline loops: CDR1 MNHEY, CDR2 SVGAGI. The CDR3 loop reads CASSYQGDGYTF. Written as DNA, the CDR3 is TGTGCCAGCAGTTACCAGGGGGATGGCTACACCTTC.

Only a few counts were recorded for this clone. The genes are TRBV7-9 and TRBJ2-7; possibly TRBD2 for D (6 bases). Trimming took 5 bases from V and 3 from J, leaving 17 bases between them. Germline V gene lookup returns CDR1 SEHNR and CDR2 FQNEAQ (reference sequence). This CDR3 is built from 15 residues. This chain's CDR3 is CASSGPPGVIYEQYF. In nucleotides, the CDR3 is TGTGCCAGCAGCGGACCGCCGGGGGTCATCTACGAGCAGTACTTC.

The rearrangement joins TRBV5-1 to TRBJ1-2, with TRBD1 matching 7 bases. The germline gives CDR1 SGHRS, CDR2 YFSETQ. This CDR3 comprises 16 residues. After removal of 4 bases from V and 0 bases from J, the junction contained 9 bases not matched to a gene. The CDR3 region has the DNA TGCGCCAGCAGCCGAGGACAGGCATTAGCTAACTATGGCTACACCTTC. This encodes CASSRGQALANYGYTF.

This clone was counted a single time. This chain uses TRBV27 with TRBJ1-6, with D possibly TRBD1 on 5 matching bases. The CDR3 contains 14 residues. CDR1 MNHEY and CDR2 SMNVEV come from the germline V gene (reference sequence). Trimming took 4 bases from V and 10 from J, leaving 14 bases between them. As DNA, the CDR3 is TGTGCCAGCAGTTCCAGGGACTCGCTATCACCCCTCCACTTT. Translated: CASSSRDSLSPLHF.

The chain combines TRBV7-6 with TRBJ2-7; TRBD2 is a possible D gene (6 bases). The CDR3 loop spans 14 amino acids. Trimming pared 5 bases from V and 5 bases from J, leaving 16 bases between. The germline CDR1 and CDR2 sequences are SGHVS and FNYEAQ. In DNA form, the CDR3 reads TGTGCCAGCAGCCGAGGAGGAGGCGGGGACGAGCAGTACTTC. Its protein product is CASSRGGGGDEQYF. Full variable domain (missing parts from reference TRBV7-6 and TRBJ2-7): GAGVSQSPRYKVTKRGQDVALRCDPISGHVSLYWYRQALGQGPEFLTYFNYEAQQDKSGLPNDRFSAERPEGSISTLTIQRTEQRDSAMYRCASSRGGGGDEQYFGPGTRLTVT.

The gene calls are TRBV14 and TRBJ1-2, with TRBD1 matching 7 bases. Germline CDR1 is SGHDN and CDR2 is FVKESK. The CDR3 totals 21 residues. The V gene end was trimmed by 2 bases and the J gene end by 1 base; junction bases not matched to a gene: 22. As DNA, the CDR3 is TGTGCCAGCAGCCAAAGGGGGCGAGGGGGCTCCTTTAACGAGCGTAACTATGGCTACACCTTC. This gives the protein CASSQRGRGGSFNERNYGYTF.

The chain couples TRBV2 to TRBJ2-7, with TRBD2 identical over 7 bases. Germline V gives CDR1 SNHLY, CDR2 FYNNEI. CDR3 size: 13 residues. With V trimmed by 4 bases and J by 7 bases, 7 bases remained unmatched. The CDR3 DNA reads as TGTGCCAGCAGTGGACCGCGGGGGTTGGAGCAGTACTTC. It encodes CASSGPRGLEQYF.

This sequence joins TRBV19 and TRBJ1-6; TRBD1 aligns across 7 bases. V shed 6 bases, J shed 7 bases, and the junction held 6 bases outside the gene matches. This CDR3 region has 14 residues. Germline lookup yields CDR1 LNHDA and CDR2 SQIVND (reference sequence). The CDR3 DNA reads as TGTGCCAGTAGAAGTCAGGGGGGCAATTCACCCCTCCACTTT. Protein product: CASRSQGGNSPLHF.

The rearrangement uses TRBV27 and TRBJ2-2; the D gene is possibly TRBD2 (5 bases). CDR3 size: 17 residues. Trimming left V 3 bases short and J 6 bases short, with 20 bases between. Germline CDR1 is MNHEY and CDR2 is SMNVEV (reference sequence). CDR3 in amino acids: CASSFSGTGFGSGELFF. Written as DNA, the CDR3 is TGTGCCAGCAGTTTCTCGGGAACGGGGTTCGGGTCCGGGGAGCTGTTTTTT.

This chain links TRBV9 with TRBJ2-3, with TRBD2 identical over 10 bases. The CDR3 loop spans 17 amino acids. Germline V CDR1 and CDR2: SGDLS, YYNGEE. The V and J ends lost 0 bases and 0 bases, in that order; junction bases with no gene match: 4. CDR3 coding DNA: TGTGCCAGCAGCGTAGCGACTAGCGGGCCTAGCACAGATACGCAGTATTTT. As protein: CASSVATSGPSTDTQYF.

The V gene is TRBV4-1, the J gene TRBJ1-4; D gene unclear. Trimming took off 6 bases at V and 2 bases at J, with 10 bases between the two ends. The CDR3 totals 14 residues. Per the germline V gene, CDR1 is MGHRA and CDR2 is YSYEKL. The DNA of the CDR3 is TGCGCCAGCAGTCGCTGGAGGACTAATGAAAAACTGTTTTTT. Protein product: CASSRWRTNEKLFF.

CDR3 residues: CASRPGEFSWEGTDTQYF. In DNA, the CDR3 is TGTGCCAGCCGCCCAGGGGAGTTCTCGTGGGAGGGCACAGATACGCAGTATTTT. The chain combines TRBV21-1 with TRBJ2-3. TRBV21-1 is a pseudogene segment. CDR3 length: 18 residues.

The table lists this clone with a few counts. The V gene is TRBV15, the J gene TRBJ2-2; 9 bases fit TRBD2. V was clipped by 5 bases and J by 4 bases; unmatched bases: 14. From germline, CDR1 is LNHNV and CDR2 YYDKDF (reference sequence). This CDR3 is 18 amino acids long. This CDR3 is CATSGGVATSGFTGELFF. CDR3 bases: TGTGCCACCAGCGGAGGGGTAGCGACTAGCGGATTCACCGGGGAGCTGTTTTTT.

The chain is built from TRBV2 and TRBJ2-7, with TRBD1 identical over 8 bases. Germline V gene lookup returns CDR1 SNHLY and CDR2 FYNNEI. V was clipped by 5 bases and J by 5 bases; unmatched bases: 5. The CDR3 runs 13 residues. Here the CDR3 reads CASSLAQGDEQYF. In DNA, the CDR3 is TGTGCCAGCAGTCTAGCACAGGGGGACGAGCAGTACTTC.

This clone appeared once. The gene calls are TRBV6-5 and TRBJ2-7, with D unclear. The CDR3 has 13 amino acids. The V and J ends lost 2 bases and 3 bases respectively, with 8 bases between them. Germline V lookup: CDR1 MNHEY, CDR2 SVGAGI. CDR3 bases: TGTGCCAGCAGTTACGCCGACGGCTACGAGCAGTACTTC. It codes for CASSYADGYEQYF.

This clone was recorded only once. V gene TRBV7-9 combines with J gene TRBJ2-1; D remains unclear. The germline V gene has CDR1 SEHNR and CDR2 FQNEAQ (reference sequence). The CDR3 has 11 residues. Trimming shortened V by 6 bases and J by 9 bases, and 9 bases separated the two germline ends. CDR3 in amino acids: CASSSQAEQFF. DNA of the CDR3: TGTGCCAGCAGTTCTCAAGCTGAGCAGTTCTTC.

In DNA, the CDR3 is TGTGCCAGCAGTGAAGCGCAGGGGGCCTCCTACGAGCAGTACTTC. Translation: CASSEAQGASYEQYF. J is TRBJ2-7 and V is TRBV6-1; TRBD1 matches 8 bases. The ends lost 0 bases at V and 0 bases at J; junction bases unmatched: 1. The CDR3 spans 15 residues. CDR1 is MNHNS, CDR2 SASEGT, per germline.

In its sample, this clone was seen once. The chain links TRBV5-1 to TRBJ1-3, with a weak D call TRBD1 (5 bases). The CDR3 runs 16 residues. Trimming removed 2 bases at V and 2 bases at J, with 14 bases between. From germline, CDR1 is SGHRS and CDR2 YFSETQ. The CDR3 DNA sequence: TGCGCCAGCAGCTTAGTCCCTGGGGGGACTGGAAACACCATATATTTT. Translated, it gives CASSLVPGGTGNTIYF. Supplemented by reference TRBV5-1 and TRBJ1-3, the full variable domain reads KAGVTQTPRYLIKTRGQQVTLSCSPISGHRSVSWYQQTPGQGLQFLFEYFSETQRNKGNFPGRFSGRQFSNSRSEMNVSTLELGDSALYLCASSLVPGGTGNTIYFGEGSWLTVV.

The DNA of the CDR3 is TGTGCCAGCAGTTACTCGAGGTTGGGCCCTGAAGCTTTCTTT. Its translation: CASSYSRLGPEAFF. This sequence joins TRBV6-5 and TRBJ1-1; no clear D gene. Germline V gives CDR1 MNHEY, CDR2 SVGAGI. V was cut by 0 bases and J by 6 bases, with 11 bases left in between. There are 14 residues in the CDR3.

This clone occurred a few times. The chain joins TRBV5-1 to TRBJ2-1, with 7 bases fitting TRBD1. The CDR3 covers 15 residues. V dropped 6 bases and J dropped 3; count of bases not matched to a gene: 9. CDR1 and CDR2 from the germline V gene are SGHRS and YFSETQ. The chain's CDR3 is CASMGTGTVYNEQFF. The CDR3 DNA follows: TGCGCCAGCATGGGAACCGGGACAGTCTACAATGAGCAGTTCTTC.

This sequence joins TRBV27 and TRBJ1-2, with a weak D call TRBD1 (5 bases). Germline V CDR1 and CDR2: MNHEY, SMNVEV (reference sequence). This CDR3 contains 18 residues. Trimming removed 3 bases from V and 0 bases from J, with 20 bases in between. CDR3 sequence (DNA): TGTGCCAGCAGTTTCGTAGTCGGGTCAGGGTGGGCTAACTATGGCTACACCTTC. As protein: CASSFVVGSGWANYGYTF.

J is TRBJ1-5 and V is TRBV2, with 10 bases that match TRBD1. The CDR3 spans 14 residues. Germline lookup yields CDR1 SNHLY and CDR2 FYNNEI. J was trimmed by 5 bases and V by 5 bases; bases with no gene match: 3. In DNA, the CDR3 is TGTGCCAGCAGTCCGGACAGGGGGGATCAGCCCCAGCATTTT. Translated: CASSPDRGDQPQHF.

The rearrangement joins TRBV5-1 to TRBJ2-2; D is ambiguous. This CDR3 spans 15 amino acids. The V end lost 0 bases, the J end lost 6 bases, and 12 bases lay between the germline ends. Germline V gene data show CDR1 as SGHRS and CDR2 as YFSETQ. The chain's CDR3 is CASSLASYGSGELFF. The CDR3 region has the DNA TGCGCCAGCAGCTTGGCCAGTTACGGGTCCGGGGAGCTGTTTTTT.

The rearrangement uses TRBV6-1 and TRBJ1-6; D is ambiguous. Trimming left V 1 base short and J 9 bases short, with 7 bases between. This CDR3 contains 13 residues. Germline loops: CDR1 MNHNS, CDR2 SASEGT. CDR3 in DNA: TGTGCCAGCAGTGAAGAGAGTCTTTCACCCCTCCACTTT. Residues: CASSEESLSPLHF.